The 20 T cell receptor beta chains presented below share a single source sample, sequenced in a study of regulatory T cells in long-lasting Graves disease. Assembly of TCR beta libraries relied on iRepertoire HTBI primers together with Arm-PCR of CDR3 regions. Using its own MiXCR run on the multiplex PCR reads, TCRdb lists one record per CDR3 protein. This table has roughly 260,000 distinct CDR3 sequences, roughly 18% appearing once. Documented time point: newly diagnosed GD, antithyroid drugs for less than 3 months. PBMC-derived RNA was used for the TCR library. These sequences were also reported in another study, on T cells in Graves' hyperthyroidism and ophthalmopathy.

Sequenced material: peripheral blood mononuclear cells (PBMCs), taken at new diagnosis, from a patient treated with antithyroid drugs. The receptors derive from a woman in her 30s with Graves disease.

The sample holds many counts of this clonotype. The chain joins TRBV5-1 to TRBJ2-1, with TRBD1 matching over 10 bases. V lost 4 bases and J lost 6; bases outside the gene matches: 10. The CDR3 contains 16 residues. CDR1 and CDR2 (germline): SGHRS, YFSETQ. CDR3: CASSVTGTGARNEQFF. In DNA form, the CDR3 reads TGCGCCAGCAGCGTTACCGGGACAGGGGCGCGCAATGAGCAGTTCTTC. Drawing the rest from reference TRBV5-1 and TRBJ2-1, the complete variable domain is KAGVTQTPRYLIKTRGQQVTLSCSPISGHRSVSWYQQTPGQGLQFLFEYFSETQRNKGNFPGRFSGRQFSNSRSEMNVSTLELGDSALYLCASSVTGTGARNEQFFGPGTRLTVL.

This clonotype showed up just once. This likely came from a read error, as a far larger clone is one base away. The chain is built from TRBV12-3 or TRBV12-4 and TRBJ2-1, with TRBD2 matching over 11 bases. CDR3 length: 15 amino acids. V gave up 5 bases and J gave up 13 bases; unmatched junction bases: 13. The CDR3 nucleotides are TGTGCCAGCAGTCCCACTAGCGGGGGACAAGAGACCCAGTTCTTC. As protein: CASSPTSGGQETQFF.

This clonotype was detected ten times or more. The V call is TRBV29-1, the J call TRBJ2-7; D is unresolved. This CDR3 region has 11 residues. V lost 4 bases and J 5 bases, leaving 9 bases between the germline ends. Looked up from germline, CDR1 is SQVTM and CDR2 is ANQGSEA. CDR3 residues: CSVGSLNEQYF. The CDR3 nucleotides read TGCAGCGTTGGAAGCCTTAACGAGCAGTACTTC.

This clonotype came up many times. V is TRBV20-1 and J is TRBJ2-1, with a possible D match to TRBD1 (6 bases). This CDR3 is built from 16 residues. The V gene lost 6 bases and the J gene lost 7 bases, with 25 bases spanning the gap. Germline V gene data show CDR1 as DFQATT and CDR2 as SNEGSKA (reference sequence). The CDR3 protein is CSAHPTGHQTMNEQFF. CDR3 coding DNA: TGCAGTGCCCACCCAACGGGACACCAAACGATGAATGAGCAGTTCTTC.

This clonotype was picked up many times. The CDR3 DNA reads as TGCAGTGCTAGTGTACAGGGAGGAGAAAAACTGTTTTTT. Its translation: CSASVQGGEKLFF. The V call is TRBV20-1, the J call TRBJ1-4; D is possibly TRBD1 (6 bases). The length of the CDR3 is 13 residues. V lost 3 bases and J 8 bases, leaving 13 bases between the germline ends. Germline assignment: CDR1 DFQATT and CDR2 SNEGSKA (reference sequence).

This clonotype appeared a few times. J is TRBJ2-7 and V is TRBV14; maybe TRBD1 (6 bases). V was pared by 4 bases and J by 3 bases, with 19 bases between. The CDR3 length is 16 residues. Germline lookup yields CDR1 SGHDN and CDR2 FVKESK. In DNA form, the CDR3 reads TGTGCCAGCAGCCCTCTCATTTTCCGGGACAACTACGAGCAGTACTTC. It translates to CASSPLIFRDNYEQYF.

This clonotype was found a few times. V is TRBV24-1 and J is TRBJ2-1; no reliable D call. V was cut by 1 base and J by 9 bases, with 9 bases left in between. This CDR3 comprises 13 residues. Looked up from germline, CDR1 is KGHDR and CDR2 is SFDVKD. This CDR3 is CATSDFGSREQFF. CDR3 nucleotide sequence: TGTGCCACCAGTGATTTCGGCTCCCGTGAGCAGTTCTTC.

This clonotype was seen ten or more times. This chain joins TRBV6-2 or TRBV6-3 and TRBJ2-3, with TRBD2 matching over 9 bases. This CDR3 spans 16 amino acids. Germline CDR1 and CDR2: MNHEY and SVGEGT. V shed 6 bases, J shed 2 bases, and the junction held 9 bases outside the gene matches. The CDR3 region is CASSLVAGASTDTQYF. The CDR3 nucleotides read TGTGCCAGCAGCCTCGTAGCGGGGGCCTCCACAGATACGCAGTATTTT.

This clonotype was counted many times. The rearrangement joins TRBV3-1 to TRBJ2-1, with D uncertain. This CDR3 has 12 residues. The V and J ends lost 1 base and 6 bases respectively, with 4 bases between them. The germline V gene has CDR1 LGHDT and CDR2 YNNKEL (reference sequence). The CDR3 sequence is CASSQVANEQFF. The CDR3 bases are TGTGCCAGCAGCCAAGTCGCCAATGAGCAGTTCTTC.

This clonotype was observed many times. V and J are TRBV18 and TRBJ2-7, with D perhaps matching TRBD2 (6 bases). V lost 0 bases and J lost 0, with 12 bases in between. This CDR3 comprises 16 residues. Germline values: CDR1 KGHSH, CDR2 LQKENI. CDR3 loop: CASSPPGRNTSYEQYF. CDR3 coding DNA: TGTGCCAGCTCACCACCGGGGAGGAACACCTCCTACGAGCAGTACTTC.

This clonotype was counted many times. The chain carries TRBV28 and TRBJ1-2; D is unresolved. The V end lost 7 bases, the J end lost 7 bases, and 10 bases lay between the germline ends. Looked up from germline, CDR1 is MDHEN and CDR2 is SYDVKM. This CDR3 spans 11 amino acids. For the CDR3, the DNA is TGTGCCAGCAATTGGGGTCCTGGCTACACCTTC. Residues: CASNWGPGYTF.

Many counts were recorded for this clonotype. The rearrangement joins TRBV20-1 to TRBJ1-6; possibly TRBD1 for D (6 bases). Germline assignment: CDR1 DFQATT and CDR2 SNEGSKA (reference sequence). V dropped 0 bases and J dropped 9 bases, with 18 bases sitting between them. The CDR3 is 16 amino acids. The CDR3 here is CSARDEDWEGGSPLHF. In DNA form, the CDR3 reads TGCAGTGCTAGAGATGAAGATTGGGAGGGGGGTTCACCCCTCCACTTT.

This clonotype was detected ten times or more. The V call is TRBV12-3 or TRBV12-4, the J call TRBJ1-6; TRBD1 matches at 7 bases. V dropped 7 bases and J dropped 9; count of bases not matched to a gene: 12. This CDR3 has 15 amino acids. The CDR3 nucleotides read TGTGCCAGCACCGCGACAGGGATTAGAGGTTCACCCCTCCACTTT. As protein: CASTATGIRGSPLHF.

With respect to this clonotype: This likely comes from a read error, as the CDR3 has no conserved phenylalanine or tryptophan at its end. This rearrangement joins TRBV20-1 to TRBJ2-5; the D is unclear. Trimming shortened V by 5 bases and J by 5 bases, and 15 bases separated the two germline ends. The CDR3 is 13 residues long. CDR1 DFQATT and CDR2 SNEGSKA come from the germline V gene (reference sequence). The CDR3 nucleotides are TGCAGTGCTGGGAAGGGCCCCCGTGAGACCCAGTACCTC. Translating gives CSAGKGPRETQYL.

This clonotype was observed many times. The gene calls are TRBV19 and TRBJ1-5; the D gene is possibly TRBD1 (5 bases). The CDR3 is made up of 16 amino acids. V lost 4 bases to trimming and J lost 4 bases, with 17 bases between them. Germline V CDR1 and CDR2: LNHDA, SQIVND (reference sequence). CDR3 sequence (DNA): TGTGCCAGTAGTACTCCCTTACGGGGGGGAAATCAGCCCCAGCATTTT. Encoded protein: CASSTPLRGGNQPQHF.

This clonotype was seen at least ten times. This rearrangement joins TRBV5-1 to TRBJ2-1; D gene ambiguous. The DNA end is a closer match to TRBJ2-5, so the J assignment may be wrong. Germline CDR1 SGHRS, CDR2 YFSETQ. The CDR3 is 14 amino acids. CDR3 sequence reads: CASIPYPSQETQYF. The CDR3 DNA is TGCGCCAGCATCCCTTACCCATCCCAAGAGACCCAGTACTTC.

The rearrangement links TRBV7-2 to TRBJ1-2; 9 bases line up with TRBD1. The ends lost 5 bases at V and 4 bases at J; junction bases unmatched: 5. Germline loops: CDR1 SGHTA, CDR2 FQGNSA. The CDR3 has 14 amino acids. This chain's CDR3 is CASSTGTGSYGYTF. The CDR3 region has the DNA TGTGCCAGCAGCACCGGGACAGGGAGCTATGGCTACACCTTC. The variable domain in full, completed from reference TRBV7-2 and TRBJ1-2, reads GAGVSQSPSNKVTEKGKDVELRCDPISGHTALYWYRQSLGQGLEFLIYFQGNSAPDKSGLPSDRFSAERTGGSVSTLTIQRTQQEDSAVYLCASSTGTGSYGYTFGSGTRLTVV.

There are many counts of this clonotype. CDR3 sequence reads: CASSYLGLRNEQYF. Written as DNA, the CDR3 is TGTGCCAGCAGTTACCTGGGGTTGAGGAACGAGCAGTACTTC. The rearrangement uses TRBV6-2 or TRBV6-3 and TRBJ2-7; D not certain. CDR1 and CDR2 (germline): MNHEY, SVGEGT. The V and J ends lost 2 bases and 5 bases respectively, with 13 bases between them. This CDR3 is 14 amino acids long.

This clonotype was observed at least ten times. J is TRBJ1-2 and V is TRBV9; D is undetermined. The CDR3 runs to 13 residues. CDR1 is SGDLS, CDR2 YYNGEE, per germline. V was clipped by 3 bases and J by 3 bases, with 9 bases between them. The CDR3 bases are TGTGCCAGCAGCGGAGAACGGGACTATGGCTACACCTTC. Its protein is CASSGERDYGYTF.

This clonotype has ten or more counts. J is TRBJ1-5 and V is TRBV4-1; D is uncertain. CDR1 and CDR2 from the germline V gene are MGHRA and YSYEKL. This CDR3 is built from 14 residues. Trimming cost V 3 bases and J 0 bases, with 6 bases left between them. CDR3 residues: CASSHWGSNQPQHF. For the CDR3, the DNA is TGCGCCAGCAGCCATTGGGGTAGCAATCAGCCCCAGCATTTT.